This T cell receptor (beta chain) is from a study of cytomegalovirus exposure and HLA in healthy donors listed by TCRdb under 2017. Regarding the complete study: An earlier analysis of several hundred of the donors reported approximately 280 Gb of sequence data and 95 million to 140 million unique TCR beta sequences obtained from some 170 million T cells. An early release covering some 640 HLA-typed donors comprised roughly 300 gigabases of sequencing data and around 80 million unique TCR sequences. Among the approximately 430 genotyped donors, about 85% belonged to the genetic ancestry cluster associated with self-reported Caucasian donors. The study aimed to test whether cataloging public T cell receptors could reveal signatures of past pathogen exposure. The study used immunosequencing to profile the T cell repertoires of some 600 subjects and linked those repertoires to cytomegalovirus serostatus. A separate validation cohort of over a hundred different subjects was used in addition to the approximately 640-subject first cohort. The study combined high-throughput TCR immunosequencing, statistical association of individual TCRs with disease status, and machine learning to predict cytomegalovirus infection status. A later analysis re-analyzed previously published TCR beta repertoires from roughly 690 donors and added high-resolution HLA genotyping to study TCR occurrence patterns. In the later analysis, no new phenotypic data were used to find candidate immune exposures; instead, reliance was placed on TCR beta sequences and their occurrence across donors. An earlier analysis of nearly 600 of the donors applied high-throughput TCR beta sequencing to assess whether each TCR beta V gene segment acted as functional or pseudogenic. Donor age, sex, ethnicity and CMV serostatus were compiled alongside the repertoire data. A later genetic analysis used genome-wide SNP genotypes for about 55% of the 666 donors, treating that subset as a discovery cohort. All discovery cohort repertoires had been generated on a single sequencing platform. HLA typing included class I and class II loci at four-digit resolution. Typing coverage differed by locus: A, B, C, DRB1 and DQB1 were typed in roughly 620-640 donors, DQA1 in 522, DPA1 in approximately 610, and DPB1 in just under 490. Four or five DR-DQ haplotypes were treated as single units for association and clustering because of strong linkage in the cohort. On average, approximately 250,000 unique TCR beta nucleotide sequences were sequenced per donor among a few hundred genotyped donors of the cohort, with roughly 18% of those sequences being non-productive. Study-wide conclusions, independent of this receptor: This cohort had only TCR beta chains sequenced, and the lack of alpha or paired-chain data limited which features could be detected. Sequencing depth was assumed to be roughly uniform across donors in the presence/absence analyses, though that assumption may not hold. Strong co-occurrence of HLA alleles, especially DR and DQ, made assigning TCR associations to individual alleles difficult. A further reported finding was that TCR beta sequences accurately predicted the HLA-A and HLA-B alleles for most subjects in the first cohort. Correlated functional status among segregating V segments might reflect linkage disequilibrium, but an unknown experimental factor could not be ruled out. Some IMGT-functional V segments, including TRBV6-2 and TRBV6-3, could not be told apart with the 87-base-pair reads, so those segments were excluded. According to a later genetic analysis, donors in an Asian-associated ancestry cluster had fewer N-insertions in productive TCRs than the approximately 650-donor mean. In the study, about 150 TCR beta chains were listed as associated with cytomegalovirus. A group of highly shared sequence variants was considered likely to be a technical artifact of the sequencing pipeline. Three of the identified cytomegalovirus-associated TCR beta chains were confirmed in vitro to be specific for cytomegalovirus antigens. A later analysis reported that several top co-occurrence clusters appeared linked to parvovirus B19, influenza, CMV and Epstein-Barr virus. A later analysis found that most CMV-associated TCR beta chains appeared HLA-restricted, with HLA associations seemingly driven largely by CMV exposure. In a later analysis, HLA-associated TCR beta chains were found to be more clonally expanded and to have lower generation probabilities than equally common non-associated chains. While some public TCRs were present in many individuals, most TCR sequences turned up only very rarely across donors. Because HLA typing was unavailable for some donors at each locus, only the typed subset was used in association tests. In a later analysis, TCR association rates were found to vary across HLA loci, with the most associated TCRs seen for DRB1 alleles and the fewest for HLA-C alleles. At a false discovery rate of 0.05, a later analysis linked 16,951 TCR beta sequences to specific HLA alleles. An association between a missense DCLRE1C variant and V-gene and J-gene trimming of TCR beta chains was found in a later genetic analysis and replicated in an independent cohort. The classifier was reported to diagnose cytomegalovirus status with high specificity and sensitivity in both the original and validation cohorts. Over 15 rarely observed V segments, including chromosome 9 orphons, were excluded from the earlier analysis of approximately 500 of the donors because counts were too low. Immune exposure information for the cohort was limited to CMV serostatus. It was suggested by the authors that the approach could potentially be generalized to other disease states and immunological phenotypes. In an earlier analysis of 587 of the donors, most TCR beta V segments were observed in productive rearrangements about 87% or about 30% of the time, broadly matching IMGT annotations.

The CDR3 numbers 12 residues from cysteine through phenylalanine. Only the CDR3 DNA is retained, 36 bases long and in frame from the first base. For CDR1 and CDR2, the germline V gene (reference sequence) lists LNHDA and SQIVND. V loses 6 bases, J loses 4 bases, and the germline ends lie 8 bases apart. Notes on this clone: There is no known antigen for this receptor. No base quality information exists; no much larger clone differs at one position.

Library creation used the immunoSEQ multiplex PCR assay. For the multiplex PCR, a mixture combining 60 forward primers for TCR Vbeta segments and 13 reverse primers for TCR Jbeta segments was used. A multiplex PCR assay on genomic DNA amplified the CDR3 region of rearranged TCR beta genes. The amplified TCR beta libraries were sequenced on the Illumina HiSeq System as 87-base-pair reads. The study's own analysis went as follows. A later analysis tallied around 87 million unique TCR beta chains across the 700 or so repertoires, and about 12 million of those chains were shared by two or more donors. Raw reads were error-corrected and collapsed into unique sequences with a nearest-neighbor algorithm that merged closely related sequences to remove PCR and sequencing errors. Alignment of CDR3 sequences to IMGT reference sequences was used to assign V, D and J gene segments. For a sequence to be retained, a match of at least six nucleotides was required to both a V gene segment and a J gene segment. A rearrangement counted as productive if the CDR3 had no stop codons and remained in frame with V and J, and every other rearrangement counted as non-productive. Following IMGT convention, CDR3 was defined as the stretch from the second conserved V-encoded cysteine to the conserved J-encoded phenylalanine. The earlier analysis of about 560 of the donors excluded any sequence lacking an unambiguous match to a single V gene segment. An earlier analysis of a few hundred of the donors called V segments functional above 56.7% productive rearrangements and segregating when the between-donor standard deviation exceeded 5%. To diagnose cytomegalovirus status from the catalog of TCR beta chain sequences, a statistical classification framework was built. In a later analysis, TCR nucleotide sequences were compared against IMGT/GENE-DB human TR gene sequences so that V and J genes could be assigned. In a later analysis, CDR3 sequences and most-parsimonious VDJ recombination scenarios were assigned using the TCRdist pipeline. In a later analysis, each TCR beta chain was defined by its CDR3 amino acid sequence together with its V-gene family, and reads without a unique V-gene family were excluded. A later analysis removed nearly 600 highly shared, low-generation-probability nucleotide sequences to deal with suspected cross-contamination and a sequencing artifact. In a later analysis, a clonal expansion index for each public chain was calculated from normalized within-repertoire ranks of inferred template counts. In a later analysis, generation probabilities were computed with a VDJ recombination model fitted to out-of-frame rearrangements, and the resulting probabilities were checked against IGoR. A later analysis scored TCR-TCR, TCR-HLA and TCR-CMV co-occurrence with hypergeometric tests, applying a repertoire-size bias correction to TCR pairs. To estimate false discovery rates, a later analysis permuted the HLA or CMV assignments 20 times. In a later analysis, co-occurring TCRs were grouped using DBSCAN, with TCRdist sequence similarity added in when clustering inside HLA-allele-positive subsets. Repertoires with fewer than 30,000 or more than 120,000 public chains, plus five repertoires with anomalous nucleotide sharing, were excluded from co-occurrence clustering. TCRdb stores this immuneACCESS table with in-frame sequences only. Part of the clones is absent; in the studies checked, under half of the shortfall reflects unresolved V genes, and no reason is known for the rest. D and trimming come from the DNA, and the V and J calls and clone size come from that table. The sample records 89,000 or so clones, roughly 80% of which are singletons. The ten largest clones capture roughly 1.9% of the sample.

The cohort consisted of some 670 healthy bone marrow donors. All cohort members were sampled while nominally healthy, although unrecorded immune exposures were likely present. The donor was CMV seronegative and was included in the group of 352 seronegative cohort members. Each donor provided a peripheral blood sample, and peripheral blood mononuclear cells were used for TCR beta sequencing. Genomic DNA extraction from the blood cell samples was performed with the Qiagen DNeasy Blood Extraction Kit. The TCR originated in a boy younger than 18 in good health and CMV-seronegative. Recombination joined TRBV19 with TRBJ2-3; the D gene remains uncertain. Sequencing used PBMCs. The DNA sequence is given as TGTGCCAGTAGCTCGGGTTCAGATACGCAGTATTTT. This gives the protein CASSSGSDTQYF.